This T cell receptor beta chain was recorded in a study of T cell responses to AZD1222 COVID-19 vaccine. Sequencing was performed with immunoSEQ multiplex PCR; in TCRdb, only in-frame clones are kept and a portion is missing. The repertoire holds some 88,000 clones, with about 90% as singletons. Of note for this clone: Germline and junction disagree at one end, which may indicate a read error.

This CDR3 has 13 residues. Germline CDR1 MNHNS, CDR2 SASEGT. This TCR came from an adult in good health. The J gene is TRBJ1-2, the V gene TRBV6-1; D unclear. Sequences were derived from peripheral blood, sampled on day 0 of AZD1222 vaccination. CDR3 residues: CASSEALVLATPF. The CDR3 nucleotides are TGTGCCAGCAGTGAAGCGCTAGTCCTGGCTACCCCTTTC.